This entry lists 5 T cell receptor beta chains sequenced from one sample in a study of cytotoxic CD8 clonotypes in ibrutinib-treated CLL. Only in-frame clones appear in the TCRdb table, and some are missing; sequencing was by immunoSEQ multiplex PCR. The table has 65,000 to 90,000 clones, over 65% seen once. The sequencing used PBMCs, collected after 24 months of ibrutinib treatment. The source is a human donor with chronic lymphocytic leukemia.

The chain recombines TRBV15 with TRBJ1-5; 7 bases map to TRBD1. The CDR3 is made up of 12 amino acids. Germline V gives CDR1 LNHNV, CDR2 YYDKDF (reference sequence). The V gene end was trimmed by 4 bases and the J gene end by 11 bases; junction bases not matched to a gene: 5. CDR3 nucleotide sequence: TGTGCCACCAGCATATGGCAGGGGGCCCAGCATTTT. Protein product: CATSIWQGAQHF.

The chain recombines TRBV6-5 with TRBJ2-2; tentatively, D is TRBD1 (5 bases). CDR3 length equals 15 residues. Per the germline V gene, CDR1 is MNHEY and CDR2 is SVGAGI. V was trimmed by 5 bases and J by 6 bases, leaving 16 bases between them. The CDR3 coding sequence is TGTGCCAGCAGTGTATATGACAGCCGCTCCGGGGAGCTGTTTTTT. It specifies CASSVYDSRSGELFF.

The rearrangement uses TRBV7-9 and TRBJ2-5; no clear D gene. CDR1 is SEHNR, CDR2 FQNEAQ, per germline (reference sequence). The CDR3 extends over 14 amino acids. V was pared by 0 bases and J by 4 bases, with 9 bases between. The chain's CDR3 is CASSLADRSETQYF. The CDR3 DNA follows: TGTGCCAGCAGCTTAGCGGACCGGTCAGAGACCCAGTACTTC. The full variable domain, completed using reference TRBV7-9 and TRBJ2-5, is DTGVSQNPRHKITKRGQNVTFRCDPISEHNRLYWYRQTLGQGPEFLTYFQNEAQLEKSRLLSDRFSAERPKGSFSTLEIQRTEQGDSAMYLCASSLADRSETQYFGPGTRLLVL.

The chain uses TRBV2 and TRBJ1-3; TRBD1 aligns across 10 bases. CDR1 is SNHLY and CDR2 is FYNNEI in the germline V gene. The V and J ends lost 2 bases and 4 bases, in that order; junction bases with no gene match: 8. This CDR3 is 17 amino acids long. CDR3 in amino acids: CASSEMGTGASGNTIYF. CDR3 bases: TGTGCCAGCAGTGAAATGGGGACAGGGGCGTCCGGAAACACCATATATTTT.

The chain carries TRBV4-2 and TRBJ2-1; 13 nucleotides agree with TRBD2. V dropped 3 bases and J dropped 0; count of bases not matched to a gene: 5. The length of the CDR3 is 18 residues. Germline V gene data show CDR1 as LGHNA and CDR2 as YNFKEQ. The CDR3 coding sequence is TGTGCCAGCAGCCACCCCGGACTAGCGGGAGCCTCCTACAATGAGCAGTTCTTC. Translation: CASSHPGLAGASYNEQFF.